Below, 19 T cell receptor beta chains from the same sample are listed, as sequenced in a study of PD-1 blockade in mismatch repair-deficient tumors. Sequencing was performed with immunoSEQ multiplex PCR; in TCRdb, only in-frame clones are kept and a portion is missing. The sample holds more than 30,000 clones, approximately 81% seen once. Sequenced material: peripheral blood, taken 76 weeks after starting pembrolizumab. The receptors come from an adult with mismatch repair-deficient cancer.

In its sample, this clone ranks as medium-sized. The chain has TRBV9 and TRBJ2-2; D ambiguous. Germline loops: CDR1 SGDLS, CDR2 YYNGEE. The CDR3 spans 12 residues. Trimming removed 3 bases from V and 5 bases from J, with 5 bases in between. The CDR3 DNA follows: TGTGCCAGCAGCGATCGGACCGGGGAGCTGTTTTTT. Residues: CASSDRTGELFF. The variable domain in full, completed from reference TRBV9 and TRBJ2-2, reads DSGVTQTPKHLITATGQRVTLRCSPRSGDLSVYWYQQSLDQGLQFLIQYYNGEERAKGNILERFSAQQFPDLHSELNLSSLELGDSALYFCASSDRTGELFFGEGSRLTVL.

V usage is TRBV28 and J usage is TRBJ1-1, with D perhaps matching TRBD1 (6 bases). Trimming shortened V by 6 bases and J by 7 bases, and 18 bases separated the two germline ends. Per the germline V gene, CDR1 is MDHEN and CDR2 is SYDVKM. CDR3 size: 14 residues. The CDR3, as DNA: TGTGCCAGCAGACTACAGGGACGCCTCAATGAAGCTTTCTTT. Translated, it gives CASRLQGRLNEAFF.

This clone was observed a single time. The chain carries TRBV2 and TRBJ2-2, with 7 positions matching TRBD1. The CDR3 length is 14 residues. V dropped 7 bases and J dropped 0; count of bases not matched to a gene: 2. The V gene's germline CDR1 is SNHLY and CDR2 FYNNEI. CDR3 coding DNA: TGTGCCAGCATTCAGGGGGCGAACACCGGGGAGCTGTTTTTT. Translation gives CASIQGANTGELFF.

The chain carries TRBV14 and TRBJ2-5, with TRBD2 matching over 8 bases. The germline V gene encodes CDR1 SGHDN and CDR2 FVKESK. V lost 5 bases and J lost 5; bases outside the gene matches: 13. CDR3 length: 16 amino acids. The CDR3 DNA reads TGTGCCAGCAGCGAGGACGAGCGGGAGTGGGAGGAGACCCAGTACTTC. It translates to CASSEDEREWEETQYF. Supplemented by reference TRBV14 and TRBJ2-5, the full variable domain reads EAGVTQFPSHSVIEKGQTVTLRCDPISGHDNLYWYRRVMGKEIKFLLHFVKESKQDESGMPNNRFLAERTGGTYSTLKVQPAELEDSGVYFCASSEDEREWEETQYFGPGTRLLVL.

The chain joins TRBV11-2 to TRBJ2-1; D unresolved. Germline assignment: CDR1 SGHAT and CDR2 FQNNGV. Trimming shortened V by 1 base and J by 8 bases, and 3 bases separated the two germline ends. CDR3 size: 11 residues. CDR3 protein: CASSLGHEQFF. The CDR3 DNA sequence: TGTGCCAGCAGCTTAGGGCATGAGCAGTTCTTC.

The chain is built from TRBV7-2 and TRBJ2-3, with TRBD2 as a possible D gene (5 bases). CDR3 length: 15 amino acids. V gave up 1 base and J gave up 0 bases, with 8 bases separating them. Germline V gene sequence: CDR1 SGHTA, CDR2 FQGNSA. The CDR3 region has the DNA TGTGCCAGCAGCTTAGTTAGAGGGAGCACAGATACGCAGTATTTT. It yields the protein CASSLVRGSTDTQYF.

This chain's CDR3 is CASGGLHYEQYF. CDR3 in DNA: TGTGCCAGCGGGGGGCTTCATTACGAGCAGTACTTC. The chain is built from TRBV27 and TRBJ2-7; either TRBD1 or TRBD2 may supply D (6 bases each). This CDR3 spans 12 amino acids. Between the trimmed V and J ends, which lost 8 bases and 4 bases, there was a span of 12 bases. The germline V gene encodes CDR1 MNHEY and CDR2 SMNVEV (reference sequence).

The chain couples TRBV10-3 to TRBJ2-1; TRBD2 might be the D (5 bases). The CDR3 extends over 16 amino acids. Trimming left V 5 bases short and J 0 bases short, with 14 bases between. CDR1 is ENHRY and CDR2 is SYGVKD in the germline V gene. The CDR3 protein is CAISKGLGSSYNEQFF. The DNA of the CDR3 is TGTGCCATCAGTAAAGGACTGGGAAGCTCCTACAATGAGCAGTTCTTC.

This clone occurred a few times. The genes are TRBV19 and TRBJ1-1; unclear D gene. Trimming removed 7 bases at V and 7 bases at J, with 4 bases between. The CDR3 length is 9 residues. In germline, CDR1 is LNHDA, CDR2 SQIVND (reference sequence). CDR3 sequence: CASKNEAFF. The CDR3 bases are TGTGCCAGTAAGAATGAAGCTTTCTTT.

The chain links TRBV7-9 to TRBJ2-1, with D maybe TRBD2 (5 bases). V shed 1 base and J shed 7 bases, with 14 bases lying between them. Germline-derived CDR1 and CDR2 are SEHNR and FQNEAQ (reference sequence). CDR3 length: 15 amino acids. The CDR3: CASSLVSGMGNEQFF. The CDR3 DNA follows: TGTGCCAGCAGCTTAGTATCCGGGATGGGGAATGAGCAGTTCTTC.

This chain links TRBV9 with TRBJ2-1; D assignment may be TRBD1 or TRBD2 (5 bases each). CDR3 size: 13 residues. Germline V CDR1 and CDR2: SGDLS, YYNGEE. V dropped 4 bases and J dropped 9 bases, with 14 bases sitting between them. The CDR3 loop reads CASSLRSRGEQFF. CDR3 nucleotides: TGTGCCAGCAGCCTACGATCGAGGGGTGAGCAGTTCTTC. The variable domain in full, with the rest retrieved from reference TRBV9 and TRBJ2-1, is DSGVTQTPKHLITATGQRVTLRCSPRSGDLSVYWYQQSLDQGLQFLIQYYNGEERAKGNILERFSAQQFPDLHSELNLSSLELGDSALYFCASSLRSRGEQFFGPGTRLTVL.

The V call is TRBV19, the J call TRBJ2-5; D gene ambiguous. V lost 5 bases to trimming and J lost 5 bases, with 12 bases between them. CDR3 length: 13 residues. Germline V lookup: CDR1 LNHDA, CDR2 SQIVND (reference sequence). CDR3 in amino acids: CASSASEAETQYF. The CDR3, as DNA: TGTGCCAGTAGTGCGTCTGAAGCGGAGACCCAGTACTTC.

The gene calls are TRBV5-1 and TRBJ2-5, with D perhaps TRBD1 (6 bases). There are 14 residues in the CDR3. V gave up 4 bases and J gave up 1 base, with 11 bases separating them. The germline CDR1 and CDR2 sequences are SGHRS and YFSETQ. The DNA of the CDR3 is TGCGCCAGCAGCCCAAGGACAGTCCAAGAGACCCAGTACTTC. Its protein is CASSPRTVQETQYF.

This chain joins TRBV28 and TRBJ2-1; D possibly uses TRBD1 or TRBD2 (5 bases each). V was clipped by 6 bases and J by 10 bases, with 19 bases between them. CDR3 size: 14 residues. Germline CDR1 is MDHEN and CDR2 is SYDVKM. CDR3 DNA: TGTGCCAGCAGCCAGGAGGCTCTCAGGGAGGAGCAGTTCTTC. This sequence encodes CASSQEALREEQFF.

The rearrangement links TRBV7-9 to TRBJ1-1; 8 bases line up with TRBD1. Trimming at V came to 8 bases and at J to 0 bases, leaving 5 bases not matched to a gene. The CDR3 spans 14 residues. Per the germline V gene, CDR1 is SEHNR and CDR2 is FQNEAQ (reference sequence). This CDR3 is CASRTGSVNTEAFF. As DNA, the CDR3 is TGTGCCAGCCGGACAGGGTCGGTGAACACTGAAGCTTTCTTT.

The V call is TRBV25-1, the J call TRBJ1-1, with TRBD1 identical over 8 bases. With 3 bases clipped from V and 8 bases from J, the junction kept 11 bases outside the gene matches. CDR3 size: 15 residues. Germline assignment: CDR1 MGHDK and CDR2 SYGVNS. The CDR3 DNA is TGTGCCAGCAGTGAGGTAACCGGGACAGGCGAGGAAGCTTTCTTT. This codes for CASSEVTGTGEEAFF.

The gene calls are TRBV27 and TRBJ2-1; the D gene is possibly TRBD1 (5 bases). The CDR3 contains 13 residues. The germline V gene encodes CDR1 MNHEY and CDR2 SMNVEV (reference sequence). The V and J ends lost 6 bases and 8 bases respectively, with 14 bases between them. The DNA for the CDR3 is TGTGCCAGCAGAAGACAGAGGACCCATGAGCAGTTCTTC. Amino acids: CASRRQRTHEQFF.

The chain joins TRBV7-9 to TRBJ2-5, with D hard to call. The CDR3 loop spans 15 amino acids. Looked up from germline, CDR1 is SEHNR and CDR2 is FQNEAQ (reference sequence). V lost 5 bases and J lost 2, with 15 bases in between. DNA for the CDR3: TGTGCCAGCAGCCCGTTTACCGCGGATCAAGAGACCCAGTACTTC. Protein sequence: CASSPFTADQETQYF.

The chain has TRBV7-9 and TRBJ1-2, with D possibly matching TRBD1 (6 bases). The CDR3 runs to 15 residues. Germline V gene sequence: CDR1 SEHNR, CDR2 FQNEAQ (reference sequence). V was trimmed by 6 bases and J by 3 bases, leaving 17 bases between them. CDR3 sequence: CASSFGGGSHYGYTF. The CDR3 nucleotides are TGTGCCAGCAGTTTCGGAGGGGGGAGCCACTATGGCTACACCTTC.